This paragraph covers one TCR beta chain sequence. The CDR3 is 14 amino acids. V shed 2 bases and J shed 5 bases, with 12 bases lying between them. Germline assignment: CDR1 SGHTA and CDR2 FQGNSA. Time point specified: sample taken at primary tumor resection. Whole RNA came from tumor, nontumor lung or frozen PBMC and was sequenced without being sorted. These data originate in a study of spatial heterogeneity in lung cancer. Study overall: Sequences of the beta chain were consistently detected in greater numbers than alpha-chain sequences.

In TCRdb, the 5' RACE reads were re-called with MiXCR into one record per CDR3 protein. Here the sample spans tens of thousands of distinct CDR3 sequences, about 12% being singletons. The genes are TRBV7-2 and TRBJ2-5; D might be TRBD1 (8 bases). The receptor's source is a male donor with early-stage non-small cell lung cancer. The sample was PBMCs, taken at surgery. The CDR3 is CASSLNRGGETQYF. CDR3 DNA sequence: TGTGCCAGCAGCTTAAACAGGGGGGGCGAGACCCAGTACTTC.